These T cell receptor beta chains were read from a single sample in a study of blood T cell repertoires in COVID-19. Method: immunoSEQ multiplex PCR; TCRdb's copy keeps in-frame clones and lacks some. The data hold 53,000 or so clones, with approximately 84% observed a single time. Sequencing was done on a sample of peripheral blood. All receptors come from a man aged 70 or older with active COVID-19. Both conserved end residues are part of each CDR3. D genes are given only for firm matches.

d_gene	v_gene	j_gene	CDR3nt	CDR3aa
TRBD1	TRBV6-5	TRBJ2-7	TGTGCCAGCAGTTACGCGGGGACAGGCTCCTACGAGCAGTACTTC	CASSYAGTGSYEQYF
TRBD2	TRBV27	TRBJ2-1	TGTGCCAGCAGTTTAAGCGGGAGGAGGGGTGGTGAGCAGTTCTTC	CASSLSGRRGGEQFF
.	TRBV6-5	TRBJ1-1	TGTGCCAGCATAATCTCGGCGGACACTGAAGCTTTCTTT	CASIISADTEAFF
.	TRBV2	TRBJ2-1	TGTGCCAGCAGCGAAACGGGAAATGAGCAGTTCTTC	CASSETGNEQFF
.	TRBV6-5	TRBJ1-5	TGTGCCAGCTGGTCGGGGGATCAGCCCCAGCATTTT	CASWSGDQPQHF
TRBD1	TRBV5-8	TRBJ2-7	TGTGCCAGCAGCCTGGACAGGTTGAGCTCCTACGAGCAGTACTTC	CASSLDRLSSYEQYF
TRBD1	TRBV2	TRBJ2-1	TGTGCCAGCAGTGAAGCTAGGACAGGGGGCGTTGAGCAGTTCTTC	CASSEARTGGVEQFF
.	TRBV5-5	TRBJ2-7	TGTGCCAGCAGCTCTCAGTCCCTCGGGTACGAGCAGTACTTC	CASSSQSLGYEQYF
TRBD1	TRBV3-1/TRBV3-2	TRBJ1-2	TGTGCCAGCAGCCACCGGACAGGGAATGGCTACACCTTC	CASSHRTGNGYTF
.	TRBV6-5	TRBJ2-3	TGTGCCAGCGGAACCGCGGGAGATACGCAGTATTTT	CASGTAGDTQYF
.	TRBV3-1/TRBV3-2	TRBJ1-1	TGTGCCAGCAGCCAAGGATGGCTTTCCTTCACTGAAGCTTTCTTT	CASSQGWLSFTEAFF
.	TRBV4-2	TRBJ2-1	TGTGCCAGCAGCCAAGATGGGGCGGGATCCTACAATGAGCAGTTCTTC	CASSQDGAGSYNEQFF
.	TRBV11-1	TRBJ2-2	TGTGCCAGCAGAAGAGGGACCGGGGAGCTGTTTTTT	CASRRGTGELFF